The TCR beta chain under discussion was sequenced for a study of vaccination effects on CD4 cells after COVID-19. Study-wide points: Infection-derived and vaccine-derived clones contracted markedly late after vaccination.

CDR1 ENHRY and CDR2 SYGVKD come from the germline V gene. Trimming left V 4 bases short and J 5 bases short, with 9 bases between. The CDR3 consists of 12 residues. In the ViraFEST assay, antigen-specific CD4+ clonotypes were identified by expansion after peptide-pool stimulation. Once cultured for roughly ten days, the cells underwent separation to obtain CD4+ T cells. For each well, 1.5 million to 2 million PBMC were cultured with about 10 IU/ml IL-2 and 8 to 10 ug/ml peptides. Clones were read by immunoSEQ multiplex PCR, and TCRdb kept only the in-frame ones, dropping some. The sample consists of 50,000 to 65,000 clones, 80% of them appearing once. Points on this clone: The target antigen is unknown.

The receptor was isolated from a human donor who received a COVID-19 vaccine. This specimen consisted of CD4+ T cells from PBMCs cultured with HCoV-229E spike peptides, obtained before COVID-19 vaccination. The genes are TRBV10-3 and TRBJ2-7, with D unclear. As DNA, the CDR3 is TGTGCCATCAGTGCCAGTAACAACGAGCAGTACGTC. Protein product: CAISASNNEQYV.